This TCR beta chain was profiled in a study of blood T cell repertoires in COVID-19. As for the study in general: Samples came from the United States, Italy and Spain, spanning acute and convalescent COVID-19. PBMCs, B-cell-depleted T cells, or T cells were the source of the cDNA or gDNA that made up the material.

Original data processing: For nucleated cells, counts were estimated from reference gene primer amplification. Here immunoSEQ multiplex PCR was the method, and the copy in TCRdb shows in-frame clones only, minus some. For V, J and clone size, that table is used; D and trimming come from the DNA. The profile covers 70,000 to 95,000 clones, with around 92% appearing a single time and less than 3.5% taken by the ten largest. This CDR3 has 14 residues. Germline CDR1 reads MNHEY; CDR2 reads SMNVEV (reference sequence). Germline trimming cut 5 bases from V and 5 bases from J; bases unmatched to any gene: 5.

This TCR was sampled from a man aged 50 to 60 with COVID-19, enrolled during active disease. The sample taken for sequencing was peripheral blood. The chain is built from TRBV27 and TRBJ2-3; 9 nucleotides align to TRBD2. CDR3 bases: TGTGCCAGCAGTGATAGCGGGGGAAGAGATACGCAGTATTTT. Translation gives CASSDSGGRDTQYF.